This TCR beta chain stems from a study of vaccination and CD4 T cells after COVID-19. Note on this clonotype: Its antigen is unidentified.

The Oncomine TCR Beta short-read assay generated sequence data from the DNA of cultured CD4+ T cells. TCRdb re-derived calls from the PCR reads in MiXCR, one entry per CDR3 protein. The sample consists of more than 6,500 distinct CDR3 sequences, 55% to 65% of them appearing once. Overall study findings and caveats: Nearly all convalescent vaccine-specific clones, 304 of 307, recognized only SARS-CoV-2 spike.

Treatment described: approximately 10-day PBMC culture with coronavirus spike peptide pools or control peptides (ViraFEST assay). The CDR3 is 15 amino acids. CDR1 is SGHRS and CDR2 is YFSETQ in the germline V gene. Trimming cost V 3 bases and J 6 bases, with 17 bases left between them. The chain recombines TRBV5-1 with TRBJ2-3; the D call may be TRBD1 or TRBD2 (5 bases each). The receptor was derived from a human donor who had recovered from COVID-19. The specimen sequenced was CD4+ T cells from blood, cultured in vitro. CDR3 region: CASSSGPSVGDTQYF. The CDR3 DNA sequence: TGCGCCAGCAGCTCGGGACCCTCGGTGGGGGATACGCAGTATTTT.